Below are 22 T cell receptor beta chains sequenced from a single sample in a study of T cell changes during pregnancy in multiple sclerosis. Some clones are missing from TCRdb's copy, which holds only in-frame ones; the method was immunoSEQ multiplex PCR. This sample carries approximately 89,000 clones, around 94% of them seen once, and the ten largest clones take more than 0.8%. This specimen consisted of peripheral blood, obtained in the third trimester of pregnancy. These receptors were obtained from a female donor with multiple sclerosis, enrolled in a pregnancy study.

This clone was detected once. The gene calls are TRBV7-9 and TRBJ2-5; tentatively, D is TRBD1 (7 bases). V shed 1 base and J shed 5 bases, with 20 bases lying between them. The CDR3 length is 17 residues. From germline, CDR1 is SEHNR and CDR2 FQNEAQ (reference sequence). The chain's CDR3 is CASSLGRGQPILETQYF. DNA for the CDR3: TGTGCCAGCAGCTTAGGGAGGGGACAGCCGATTTTGGAGACCCAGTACTTC.

On this clone itself: A junction end diverges from the germline sequence, so it may reflect a read error. The rearrangement joins TRBV7-6 to TRBJ2-7, with 11 bases aligning to TRBD2. The CDR3 runs to 14 residues. Germline values: CDR1 SGHVS, CDR2 FNYEAQ. DNA for the CDR3: TGTGCCAGCAGCATAGCGGGAGGGCCCCACGAGCAGTACTTC. It codes for CASSIAGGPHEQYF.

This clone has more than one count but fewer than ten. The genes are TRBV7-9 and TRBJ1-2; no clear D gene. Per germline, CDR1 SEHNR and CDR2 FQNEAQ (reference sequence). V gave up 3 bases and J gave up 2 bases, with 7 bases separating them. This CDR3 spans 13 amino acids. DNA of the CDR3: TGTGCCAGCAGCTTGGCACAGAACTATGGCTACACCTTC. Residues: CASSLAQNYGYTF.

The rearrangement uses TRBV4-3 and TRBJ1-2; tentative D call: TRBD1 (5 bases). V dropped 3 bases and J dropped 6 bases, with 11 bases sitting between them. This CDR3 contains 13 residues. Germline CDR1 is LGHNA and CDR2 is YSLEER. The chain's CDR3 is CASSQRTGDGYTF. Here the CDR3 DNA reads TGCGCCAGCAGCCAGCGAACGGGGGATGGCTACACCTTC.

CDR3 DNA: TGTGCCAGCAGCCAAAACCCTAGCGGGAGATACGAGCAGTACTTC. Its protein product is CASSQNPSGRYEQYF. V and J are TRBV14 and TRBJ2-7; TRBD2 aligns across 10 bases. The germline V gene has CDR1 SGHDN and CDR2 FVKESK. The junction had 5 bases not matched to a gene; V was cut back by 2 bases and J by 4 bases. The CDR3 runs 15 residues. Full variable domain (remainder filled in from reference TRBV14 and TRBJ2-7): EAGVTQFPSHSVIEKGQTVTLRCDPISGHDNLYWYRRVMGKEIKFLLHFVKESKQDESGMPNNRFLAERTGGTYSTLKVQPAELEDSGVYFCASSQNPSGRYEQYFGPGTRLTVT.

The chain has TRBV9 and TRBJ2-3; 8 bases align to TRBD2. The trim removed 4 bases at V and 0 bases at J, leaving 13 bases unmatched. CDR1 is SGDLS and CDR2 is YYNGEE in the germline V gene. The CDR3 is 18 residues long. In DNA form, the CDR3 reads TGTGCCAGCAGCTTGCGCGGGGCTAGCGGGTTAAGCACAGATACGCAGTATTTT. Translation: CASSLRGASGLSTDTQYF.

V gene TRBV5-1 combines with J gene TRBJ2-2; 11 nucleotides align to TRBD2. The J segment lost 1 base and the V segment lost 0 bases, leaving 2 bases of the junction unmatched. Germline CDR1 reads SGHRS; CDR2 reads YFSETQ. The CDR3 is 17 amino acids. The CDR3 reads CASSLVTSGVNTGELFF. CDR3 bases: TGCGCCAGCAGCTTGGTGACTAGCGGGGTGAACACCGGGGAGCTGTTTTTT.

The chain employs TRBV14 and TRBJ2-1; 11 nucleotides line up with TRBD2. CDR3 size: 16 residues. Germline V gene data show CDR1 as SGHDN and CDR2 as FVKESK. V was pared by 1 base and J by 7 bases, with 6 bases of the junction left unmatched. The CDR3 here is CASSQAILAGDNEQFF. Written as DNA, the CDR3 is TGTGCCAGCAGCCAAGCCATACTAGCGGGAGATAATGAGCAGTTCTTC.

This chain uses TRBV7-6 with TRBJ2-5; 10 bases line up with TRBD1. The V gene end was trimmed by 0 bases and the J gene end by 1 base; junction bases not matched to a gene: 8. The CDR3 is made up of 18 amino acids. CDR1 and CDR2 from the germline V gene are SGHVS and FNYEAQ. CDR3 nucleotides: TGTGCCAGCAGCTTAGCCCTGGGGACAGGGGTCCCCCAAGAGACCCAGTACTTC. Amino acid sequence: CASSLALGTGVPQETQYF.

The rearrangement joins TRBV21-1 to TRBJ1-2; the DNA was not used to check the table's D call, TRBD1. TRBV21-1 is a listed pseudogene. The CDR3 has 16 residues. CDR3 residues: CASSKADGHPVYGYTF. DNA of the CDR3: TGTGCCAGCAGCAAAGCGGATGGGCATCCCGTCTATGGCTACACCTTC.

The chain is built from TRBV5-3 and TRBJ1-2; 8 bases agree with TRBD1. TRBV5-3 qualifies as an ORF whose function is uncertain. The CDR3 extends over 15 amino acids. J gave up 4 bases and V 4 bases, and 9 bases lay outside the gene matches. The CDR3 DNA follows: TGTGCCAGAAGCCCCGGGACAGGAATGATCTATGGCTACACCTTC. Protein: CARSPGTGMIYGYTF.

V is TRBV30 and J is TRBJ1-5; D is possibly TRBD1 (5 bases). Germline V gene sequence: CDR1 GTSNPN, CDR2 SVGIG (reference sequence). The CDR3 runs 15 residues. V was shortened by 4 bases and J by 3 bases, with 16 bases between the two germline ends. This chain's CDR3 is CAWTLPGAYNQPQHF. The CDR3 DNA sequence: TGTGCCTGGACCCTTCCTGGGGCCTACAATCAGCCCCAGCATTTT.

The chain carries TRBV29-1 and TRBJ2-2; D is undetermined. Germline-derived CDR1 and CDR2 are SQVTM and ANQGSEA. V shed 7 bases and J shed 2 bases, with 8 bases lying between them. The CDR3 contains 12 residues. The CDR3 DNA reads TGCAGCGCTCCGAGAAACACCGGGGAGCTGTTTTTT. Its protein is CSAPRNTGELFF.

The CDR3 DNA follows: TGTGCCAGCAGCTTGACAGTAGATGAGCAGTTCTTC. Residues: CASSLTVDEQFF. This rearrangement joins TRBV5-8 to TRBJ2-1; the D is unclear. This CDR3 spans 12 amino acids. The germline CDR1 and CDR2 sequences are SGHTS and YDEGEE. Trimming pared 1 base from V and 8 bases from J, leaving 7 bases between.

J is TRBJ2-1 and V is TRBV28, with 11 nucleotides matching TRBD2. The germline V gene encodes CDR1 MDHEN and CDR2 SYDVKM. The ends lost 2 bases at V and 5 bases at J; junction bases unmatched: 5. This CDR3 contains 16 residues. CDR3 sequence: CASSLPLAGGHNEQFF. The CDR3 DNA reads as TGTGCCAGCAGTTTACCCCTAGCGGGAGGCCACAATGAGCAGTTCTTC.

Written as DNA, the CDR3 is TGCGCCAGCAGCGGTACTGCTGAGCAGTTCTTC. Protein product: CASSGTAEQFF. J is TRBJ2-1 and V is TRBV5-1; D unresolved. The CDR3 totals 11 residues. V lost 4 bases to trimming and J lost 9 bases, with 8 bases between them. Germline-derived CDR1 and CDR2 are SGHRS and YFSETQ.

The chain joins TRBV18 to TRBJ2-5, with D possibly being TRBD2 (5 bases). The CDR3 consists of 13 residues. Trimming took 2 bases from V and 5 from J, leaving 9 bases between them. The germline V gene has CDR1 KGHSH and CDR2 LQKENI. CDR3 sequence: CASSPTKRETQYF. The CDR3 DNA is TGTGCCAGCTCACCAACCAAGCGGGAGACCCAGTACTTC.

This chain joins TRBV18 and TRBJ1-2, with a possible D match to TRBD1 (6 bases). Germline values: CDR1 KGHSH, CDR2 LQKENI. Deletions cut 2 bases from V and 6 bases from J, with 22 bases between. This CDR3 is 17 amino acids long. The CDR3 loop reads CASSPGLRGSGEDGYTF. CDR3 in DNA: TGTGCCAGCTCACCAGGGCTCAGGGGCTCAGGTGAAGATGGCTACACCTTC.

The rearrangement links TRBV4-3 to TRBJ2-1; tentative D call: TRBD2 (6 bases). The V end lost 0 bases, the J end lost 6 bases, and 18 bases lay between the germline ends. The germline V gene has CDR1 LGHNA and CDR2 YSLEER. This CDR3 has 17 amino acids. CDR3 in amino acids: CASSQDFSEAGGNEQFF. The CDR3 nucleotides read TGCGCCAGCAGCCAAGATTTTTCGGAAGCGGGTGGCAATGAGCAGTTCTTC.

The chain combines TRBV5-6 with TRBJ2-7, with 11 bases matching TRBD1. Germline lookup yields CDR1 SGHDT and CDR2 YYEEEE. V shed 4 bases and J 0 bases; nucleotides not matched to a gene: 3. The CDR3 consists of 15 residues. Here the CDR3 DNA reads TGTGCCAGCAGCCGGACAGGGGGCAGCTCCTACGAGCAGTACTTC. This gives the protein CASSRTGGSSYEQYF.

V is TRBV11-2 and J is TRBJ2-3; 14 nucleotides match TRBD2. The CDR3 has 18 residues. Germline V gene data show CDR1 as SGHAT and CDR2 as FQNNGV. Trimming took 5 bases from V and 6 from J; bases not matched to a gene: 13. The CDR3 is CASSTTGTSGRGRDTQYF. The CDR3 nucleotides read TGTGCCAGCAGCACCACCGGGACTAGCGGGAGAGGGAGGGATACGCAGTATTTT.

The chain is built from TRBV5-1 and TRBJ1-2; 10 nucleotides align to TRBD1. Looked up from germline, CDR1 is SGHRS and CDR2 is YFSETQ. V shed 3 bases, J shed 6 bases, and the junction held 8 bases outside the gene matches. The CDR3 covers 15 residues. In DNA, the CDR3 is TGCGCCAGCAGCTCCGGGACAGGGGCCTCCCATGGCTACACCTTC. Protein sequence: CASSSGTGASHGYTF.